This TCR beta chain was identified during a study of T-cell memory formation after mild COVID-19. In the study overall: TCR clusters mostly belonged to single donors.

Per germline, CDR1 SGHNT and CDR2 YYREEE (reference sequence). The CDR3 has 15 amino acids. After removal of 2 bases from V and 3 bases from J, the junction contained 7 bases not matched to a gene. With constant-segment primers, 5'RACE yielded cDNA libraries of TCR alpha and TCR beta that carried sample barcodes and UMIs. Via MiXCR, TCRdb re-called the 5' RACE reads, giving one row per CDR3 protein. The sample has some 340,000 distinct CDR3 sequences, 10% to 15% seen once. The sequenced sample was PBMCs or a T cell subset sorted from them (not recorded which). The chain combines TRBV5-4 with TRBJ2-7; 8 positions match TRBD2. The clonotype originates from a man younger than 35 who had mild COVID-19 (a few samples of this study predate the infection). Cell type and time point are not known. The chain's CDR3 is CASSFGAGTSYEQYF. CDR3 coding DNA: TGTGCCAGCAGCTTTGGTGCAGGGACTAGCTACGAGCAGTACTTC.